This T cell receptor beta chain was profiled in a study of blood T cell repertoires in COVID-19. Method: immunoSEQ multiplex PCR; TCRdb's copy keeps in-frame clones and lacks some. This sample yields tens of thousands of clones, of which about 80% are seen a single time; 13% belongs to the top ten. The CDR3 length is 12 residues. Trimming pared 6 bases from V and 13 bases from J, leaving 15 bases between. A few counts support this clone. V and J are TRBV12-3 or TRBV12-4 and TRBJ1-4; tentatively, D is TRBD1 (6 bases). The sequenced material came from peripheral blood. The receptor comes from a man in his forties or fifties with COVID-19, enrolled during active disease. The CDR3 coding sequence is TGTGCCAGCAGCCTACAGGGCGTGCCACTGTTTTTT. Translated, it gives CASSLQGVPLFF.